These 16 T cell receptor beta chains came from one sample sequenced in a study of blood T cell repertoires in COVID-19. TCRdb's table, derived via immunoSEQ multiplex PCR, lists solely in-frame clones and lacks some. In the table there are about 280,000 clones, 70% to 90% of which are singletons. Sequences were obtained from peripheral blood. The origin of the receptors is a woman in her seventies with COVID-19, enrolled during active disease.

This chain connects TRBV19 to TRBJ1-5, with 11 bases lining up with TRBD1. Germline V gene data show CDR1 as LNHDA and CDR2 as SQIVND (reference sequence). This CDR3 has 14 amino acids. J lost 4 bases, V lost 10 bases, and 6 bases had no gene match. As DNA, the CDR3 is TGTGCCACCGGGGGACAGGGGGGAAATCAGCCCCAGCATTTT. This codes for CATGGQGGNQPQHF.

The chain links TRBV6-5 to TRBJ1-2; possibly TRBD1 for D (6 bases). This CDR3 comprises 14 residues. The V gene's germline CDR1 is MNHEY and CDR2 SVGAGI. V lost 6 bases and J 9 bases, leaving 20 bases between the germline ends. The CDR3 protein is CASSRTDFRDSYTF. The CDR3 coding sequence is TGTGCCAGCAGCCGGACAGACTTTCGGGATAGCTACACCTTC.

The rearrangement joins TRBV29-1 to TRBJ2-7; a weak D match, TRBD1 (6 bases). The CDR3 consists of 13 residues. The V gene's germline CDR1 is SQVTM and CDR2 ANQGSEA. V was shortened by 6 bases and J by 3 bases, with 15 bases between the two germline ends. In DNA, the CDR3 is TGCAGCGTCAAACAGGGTCCAGACTACGAGCAGTACTTC. It encodes CSVKQGPDYEQYF.

V gene TRBV7-2 combines with J gene TRBJ1-1; D unclear. The V gene's germline CDR1 is SGHTA and CDR2 FQGNSA. The V end was cut by 5 bases, the J end by 5 bases, with 15 bases between. The CDR3 covers 14 residues. The DNA for the CDR3 is TGTGCCAGCAGCCATGACACTCCTGGGACTGAAGCTTTCTTT. It translates to CASSHDTPGTEAFF.

DNA of the CDR3: TGCGCCAGCAGCGGGGGACAGGGGGCGTGGGAGCAGTACTTC. Its translation: CASSGGQGAWEQYF. The chain carries TRBV5-1 and TRBJ2-7; 12 bases fit TRBD1. Germline V lookup: CDR1 SGHRS, CDR2 YFSETQ. CDR3 length equals 14 residues. V was clipped by 4 bases and J by 7 bases; unmatched bases: 6.

The chain carries TRBV7-2 and TRBJ2-7; D not resolved. Trimming pared 0 bases from V and 4 bases from J, leaving 7 bases between. The CDR3 loop spans 13 amino acids. CDR1 is SGHTA and CDR2 is FQGNSA in the germline V gene. The CDR3 region is CASSLARQYEQYF. The CDR3 bases are TGTGCCAGCAGCTTAGCGCGCCAATACGAGCAGTACTTC. The full variable domain, rest sourced from reference TRBV7-2 and TRBJ2-7, is GAGVSQSPSNKVTEKGKDVELRCDPISGHTALYWYRQSLGQGLEFLIYFQGNSAPDKSGLPSDRFSAERTGGSVSTLTIQRTQQEDSAVYLCASSLARQYEQYFGPGTRLTVT.

The chain links TRBV24-1 to TRBJ1-2; D is undetermined. The CDR3 has 13 residues. The germline CDR1 and CDR2 sequences are KGHDR and SFDVKD. The V and J ends lost 4 bases and 1 base respectively, with 6 bases between them. CDR3 DNA sequence: TGTGCCACCAGTGAGGGCAGTAACTATGGCTACACCTTC. Protein sequence: CATSEGSNYGYTF.

The chain carries TRBV6-1 and TRBJ1-1, with D unclear. Trimming took off 2 bases at V and 0 bases at J, with 4 bases between the two ends. CDR3 size: 13 residues. Germline CDR1 and CDR2: MNHNS and SASEGT. CDR3 DNA sequence: TGTGCCAGCAGTGAATTCATGAACACTGAAGCTTTCTTT. This sequence encodes CASSEFMNTEAFF.

The rearrangement joins TRBV9 to TRBJ1-1, with 8 bases that match TRBD1. This CDR3 is built from 15 residues. V trimming: 4 bases; J trimming: 4 bases; junction bases outside the gene matches: 9. The germline CDR1 and CDR2 sequences are SGDLS and YYNGEE. CDR3 protein: CASSPRQGSGTEAFF. The CDR3 coding sequence is TGTGCCAGCAGCCCCCGACAGGGGAGTGGCACTGAAGCTTTCTTT. The entire variable domain, with the rest obtained from reference TRBV9 and TRBJ1-1, is as follows: DSGVTQTPKHLITATGQRVTLRCSPRSGDLSVYWYQQSLDQGLQFLIQYYNGEERAKGNILERFSAQQFPDLHSELNLSSLELGDSALYFCASSPRQGSGTEAFFGQGTRLTVV.

For the CDR3, the DNA is TGTGCCAGCAGTTTATCCGGAGCATCGCCCCAGCATTTT. Protein: CASSLSGASPQHF. The chain employs TRBV27 and TRBJ1-5; D remains ambiguous. Germline CDR1 reads MNHEY; CDR2 reads SMNVEV (reference sequence). Trimming stripped 0 bases from V and 9 bases from J, with 9 bases between. The CDR3 has 13 amino acids.

This clone has more than one count but fewer than ten. The genes are TRBV7-3 and TRBJ2-2, with unresolved D. This CDR3 contains 16 residues. Trimming removed 5 bases from V and 1 base from J, with 14 bases in between. Germline V gene sequence: CDR1 SGHTA, CDR2 FQGTGA. CDR3 in DNA: TGTGCCAGCAGCCCAAATCCGGGTTGGAACACCGGGGAGCTGTTTTTT. Translated: CASSPNPGWNTGELFF.

The chain employs TRBV10-3 and TRBJ1-4, with 7 bases aligning to TRBD1. This CDR3 contains 14 residues. Germline loops: CDR1 ENHRY, CDR2 SYGVKD. Trimming at V came to 11 bases and at J to 5 bases, leaving 11 bases not matched to a gene. CDR3 DNA sequence: TGTGCCGTATCCCGGGACAGACAAAATGAAAAACTGTTTTTT. Its protein product is CAVSRDRQNEKLFF.

CDR3 loop: CASSIDEGGPAIQYF. In DNA form, the CDR3 reads TGTGCCAGTAGTATAGATGAGGGGGGGCCGGCCATTCAGTACTTC. V usage is TRBV19 and J usage is TRBJ2-4; D perhaps matches TRBD2 (7 bases). V dropped 0 bases and J dropped 9 bases, with 15 bases sitting between them. The CDR3 runs 15 residues. Germline loops: CDR1 LNHDA, CDR2 SQIVND (reference sequence).

CDR3 loop: CASREGLGSPSTDTQYF. The CDR3 nucleotides read TGTGCCAGCAGAGAGGGACTAGGATCCCCTAGCACAGATACGCAGTATTTT. The chain recombines TRBV5-4 with TRBJ2-3; 8 bases are shared with TRBD2. Germline V lookup: CDR1 SGHNT, CDR2 YYREEE (reference sequence). There are 17 residues in the CDR3. V trimming: 5 bases; J trimming: 0 bases; junction bases outside the gene matches: 11.

This rearrangement joins TRBV9 to TRBJ1-1; possible D gene TRBD1, 6 bases. The germline V and J ends were trimmed by 1 base and 5 bases, with 9 bases remaining between them. The CDR3 length is 13 residues. CDR1 is SGDLS and CDR2 is YYNGEE in the germline V gene. CDR3 sequence reads: CASSVRQATEAFF. In DNA form, the CDR3 reads TGTGCCAGCAGCGTAAGACAGGCAACTGAAGCTTTCTTT.

This rearrangement joins TRBV4-2 to TRBJ2-2; 16 bases agree with TRBD2. CDR1 LGHNA and CDR2 YNFKEQ come from the germline V gene. J gave up 2 bases and V 3 bases, and 3 bases lay outside the gene matches. The CDR3 length is 18 residues. CDR3 in amino acids: CASSQGLAGGLNTGELFF. The CDR3 region has the DNA TGTGCCAGCAGCCAGGGACTAGCGGGGGGGTTAAACACCGGGGAGCTGTTTTTT.